This TCR beta chain was found in a study of shared clonotypes between healthy human individuals (dated by TCRdb to 2020 to 2022). As for the study more broadly: A couple of women and a few men aged 18 to 49 years were included in the cohort. To estimate repertoire size and how much clonotype sharing occurs between individuals, the study deeply sequenced the blood TCR repertoires of about five healthy adults. To increase sequencing depth and limit assay-specific biases, different laboratories used diverse techniques to prepare libraries and sequence TCR repertoires. Leukapheresis yielded between about 0.94 and 8.9 billion PBMCs per donor.

Reading the germline V gene (reference sequence) gives CDR1 GTSNPN and CDR2 SVGIG. The CDR3 covers 15 residues, taking in both the cysteine and the phenylalanine. Just the 45-base CDR3 DNA is kept, in frame starting at base 1. For this chain, trimming is 5 bases at the V end and 5 bases at the J end, and the number of junction bases without a gene match is 6. Remarks on this clone: The specificity of this receptor is unknown. No base-level quality is on record; no much larger clone is a single base apart.

Healthy HIV-negative adults with no recently reported acute infections or vaccinations were included as donors. Every donor was a Caucasian adult residing in Nashville, Tennessee, USA. In the unsorted samples, some 94 million PBMCs were counted, and genomic DNA was extracted using the QIAamp DNA Blood Mini kit. Blood was collected by leukapheresis, and PBMCs were isolated by Ficoll-Histopaque density gradient centrifugation and then cryopreserved in liquid nitrogen vapor phase. Using the deep immunoSEQ assay, TCR CDR3 regions were amplified from genomic DNA by multiplex PCR. Genomic DNA extracted from each cell subset was distributed evenly over all wells of several immunoSEQ 96-well plates, and each plate served as one replicate. For unsorted PBMC, around 290 ng of genomic DNA, equivalent to around 30,000 T cell genomes, went into each replicate PCR. Ten immunoSEQ deep assay plates were used to sequence unsorted PBMC genomic DNA. Purified libraries were quantified with a Qubit 3.0 fluorometer, sized on a Bioanalyzer 2100, and re-quantified with the KAPA Library Quantification kit. Every immunoSEQ 96-well plate was sequenced on a dedicated single-read 150-cycle Illumina NextSeq 550 flow cell. The authors' analysis ran thus. Because the immunoSEQ output included only junctional sequences and no quality scores, the filtering could not be the same as the filtering used for full-length reads. Sequences were annotated with PyIR, a Python wrapper for IgBLAST v1.9, and V/J genes and CDR3 were assigned using IMGT germline references. Reads were removed for weak V/J assignments (E-value above 1e-6), missing CDR3, stop codons, out-of-frame junctions, or ambiguous translated residues. V3J clonotypes were defined as sequences sharing an identical inferred V gene, J gene, and CDR3 amino acid sequence. Percentage overlap between repertoires was calculated by dividing the number of shared unique clonotypes by the size of the smaller repertoire. RTK rarefaction, the Chao1 estimator, and Recon v2.1 estimates of unobserved clonotypes were used to assess repertoire richness. The clones in this table, taken by TCRdb from immuneACCESS, are in-frame only. Not every clone is retained; where verified, under half of the shortfall comes from an unresolved V gene, and the cause of the rest is unknown. V, J and clone size are taken as reported in that table, and D and trimming were inferred from the DNA itself. Within this sample are 450,000 to 500,000 clones, with more than 75% of them counted one time only. Clones ranked in the top ten supply around 12% of the sample.

The paper's findings and limits, for the study overall: Based on pairwise subsampling, the degree of clonotype sharing among donors was expected to be affected by sequencing depth. Sampling was restricted to blood, and TCR repertoires in tissue are likely to differ from TCR repertoires in blood. The small number of donors limited the genetic and exposure-history diversity represented.

The chain couples TRBV30 to TRBJ2-2, with 12 bases matching TRBD1. The receptor was isolated from a woman in her thirties or forties in good health. Some clones in this sample may be carry-over from other donors' samples. Sequenced input: PBMCs. The CDR3 sequence is CAWAGQGARTGELFF. The nucleotides read TGTGCCTGGGCGGGACAGGGGGCTCGGACCGGGGAGCTGTTTTTT. Where the CDR3 stops, the reference TRBV30 and TRBJ2-2 genes take over; the full variable domain is SQTIHQWPATLVQPVGSPLSLECTVEGTSNPNLYWYRQAAGRGLQLLFYSVGIGQISSEVPQNLSASRPQDRQFILSSKKLLLSDSGFYLCAWAGQGARTGELFFGEGSRLTVL.